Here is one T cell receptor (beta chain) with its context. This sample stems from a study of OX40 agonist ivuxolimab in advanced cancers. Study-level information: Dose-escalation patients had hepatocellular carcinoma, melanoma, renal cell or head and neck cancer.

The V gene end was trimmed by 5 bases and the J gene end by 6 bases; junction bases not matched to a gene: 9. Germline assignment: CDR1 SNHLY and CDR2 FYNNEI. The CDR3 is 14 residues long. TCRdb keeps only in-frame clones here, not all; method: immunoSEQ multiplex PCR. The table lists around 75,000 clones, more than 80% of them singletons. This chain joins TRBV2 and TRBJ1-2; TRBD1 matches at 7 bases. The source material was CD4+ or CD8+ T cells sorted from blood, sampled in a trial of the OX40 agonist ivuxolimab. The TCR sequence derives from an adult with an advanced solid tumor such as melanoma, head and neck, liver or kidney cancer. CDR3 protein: CASSLSGGENGYTF. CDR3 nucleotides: TGTGCCAGCAGTCTATCAGGGGGTGAGAATGGCTACACCTTC.